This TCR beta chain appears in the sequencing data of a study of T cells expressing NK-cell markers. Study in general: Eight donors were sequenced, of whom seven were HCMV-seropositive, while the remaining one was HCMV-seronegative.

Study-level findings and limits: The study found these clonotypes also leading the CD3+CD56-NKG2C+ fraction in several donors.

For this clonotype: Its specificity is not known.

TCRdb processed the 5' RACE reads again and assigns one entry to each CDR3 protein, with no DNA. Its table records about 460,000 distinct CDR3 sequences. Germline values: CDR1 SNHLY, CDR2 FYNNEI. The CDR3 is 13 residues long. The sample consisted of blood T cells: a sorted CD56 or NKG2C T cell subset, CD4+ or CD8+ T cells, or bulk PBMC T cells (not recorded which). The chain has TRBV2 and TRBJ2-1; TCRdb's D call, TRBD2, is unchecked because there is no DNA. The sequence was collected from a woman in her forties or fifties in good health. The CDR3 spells CASVDYPNNEQFF.